The 17 T cell receptor beta chains presented below share a single source sample, sequenced in a study of beta chain features in type 1 diabetes. The study's findings and limits: TCRB CDR3 length was moderately but significantly reduced in all four CD4+ subsets of Type 1 diabetes patients.

For these TCRs, the target antigens are not known. The study reverse transcribed the entire isolated RNA, so it sequenced expressed TCRB transcripts. Profiling relied on immunoSEQ multiplex PCR, and the TCRdb table lists in-frame clones only, not all of them. The sample has 50,000 or so clones; under 55% are singletons. Material: Tregs from blood. The receptors shown here come from a man aged 25-45 years with type 1 diabetes.

Points on this clone: One junction end disagrees with the germline gene, perhaps due to a read error. The chain has TRBV28 and TRBJ2-7; possibly TRBD2 for D (6 bases). Germline V gene data show CDR1 as MDHEN and CDR2 as SYDVKM. The CDR3 has 14 amino acids. CDR3 nucleotide sequence: TGTGCCAGCAATTTAAACGGGGGTACCTACGAGCAGTACTTC. Its translation: CASNLNGGTYEQYF. The full variable domain, in which reference TRBV28 and TRBJ2-7 provide the parts outside the CDR3, is DVKVTQSSRYLVKRTGEKVFLECVQDMDHENMFWYRQDPGLGLRLIYFSYDVKMKEKGDIPEGYSVSREKKERFSLILESASTNQTSMYLCASNLNGGTYEQYFGPGTRLTVT.

The chain carries TRBV30 and TRBJ2-7, with D possibly matching TRBD1 (5 bases). Germline V gene sequence: CDR1 GTSNPN, CDR2 SVGIG (reference sequence). This CDR3 region has 12 residues. The germline V and J ends were trimmed by 3 bases and 2 bases, with 8 bases remaining between them. The CDR3 DNA reads TGTGCCTGGAGCGTGGGGCCCTACGAGCAGTACTTC. Its protein is CAWSVGPYEQYF.

J is TRBJ2-1 and V is TRBV4-3; TRBD1 aligns across 8 bases. CDR3 size: 15 residues. The germline CDR1 and CDR2 sequences are LGHNA and YSLEER. V was clipped by 4 bases and J by 4 bases; unmatched bases: 6. The CDR3 DNA sequence: TGCGCCAGCAGCCCTACAGGGGGAGGATACAATGAGCAGTTCTTC. Its translation is CASSPTGGGYNEQFF.

This clone occurred a few times. The chain joins TRBV7-9 to TRBJ2-3, with no clear D. Trimming left V 1 base short and J 1 base short, with 9 bases between. The CDR3 consists of 15 residues. CDR1 is SEHNR and CDR2 is FQNEAQ in the germline V gene (reference sequence). The CDR3 region is CASSLVAGGTDTQYF. The CDR3 nucleotides read TGTGCCAGCAGCTTAGTCGCTGGAGGCACAGATACGCAGTATTTT. Full variable domain (rest looked up from reference TRBV7-9 and TRBJ2-3): DTGVSQNPRHKITKRGQNVTFRCDPISEHNRLYWYRQTLGQGPEFLTYFQNEAQLEKSRLLSDRFSAERPKGSFSTLEIQRTEQGDSAMYLCASSLVAGGTDTQYFGPGTRLTVL.

As to this clone: Other nucleotide sequences in the sample specify the same CDR3. This chain links TRBV18 with TRBJ2-5; D is unclear. The CDR3 is 13 residues long. Germline V gives CDR1 KGHSH, CDR2 LQKENI. The V and J ends lost 3 bases and 1 base respectively, with 6 bases between them. The CDR3 nucleotides read TGTGCCAGCTCACCGTACAGCCAAGAGACCCAGTACTTC. It codes for CASSPYSQETQYF.

This sequence joins TRBV5-1 and TRBJ2-2, with a weak D call TRBD2 (5 bases). This CDR3 comprises 15 residues. Between the trimmed V and J ends, which lost 0 bases and 4 bases, there was a span of 10 bases. CDR1 is SGHRS and CDR2 is YFSETQ in the germline V gene. CDR3 loop: CASSLAGDLTGELFF. The CDR3, as DNA: TGCGCCAGCAGCTTGGCCGGGGATCTCACCGGGGAGCTGTTTTTT.

In DNA, the CDR3 is TGCGCCAGCCGGACAGGGTCTAACTATGGCTACACCTTC. Protein sequence: CASRTGSNYGYTF. V and J are TRBV5-1 and TRBJ1-2; 8 nucleotides line up with TRBD1. Unmatched junction bases numbered 2, after V lost 7 bases and J lost 0 bases. This CDR3 has 13 residues. From germline, CDR1 is SGHRS and CDR2 YFSETQ. Full variable domain (rest looked up from reference TRBV5-1 and TRBJ1-2): KAGVTQTPRYLIKTRGQQVTLSCSPISGHRSVSWYQQTPGQGLQFLFEYFSETQRNKGNFPGRFSGRQFSNSRSEMNVSTLELGDSALYLCASRTGSNYGYTFGSGTRLTVV.

This clone was seen a handful of times. The chain couples TRBV7-2 to TRBJ1-2; TRBD1 is a possible D gene (5 bases). Between the trimmed V and J ends, which lost 5 bases and 6 bases, there was a span of 19 bases. Germline loops: CDR1 SGHTA, CDR2 FQGNSA. The CDR3 sequence is 15 residues long. The DNA of the CDR3 is TGTGCCAGCAGCGTTGCCGGGACGGGCGGGAATGGCTACACCTTC. Amino acids: CASSVAGTGGNGYTF.

Ten or more counts support this clone. The chain links TRBV18 to TRBJ2-2; D possibly corresponds to TRBD1 (5 bases). The germline CDR1 and CDR2 sequences are KGHSH and LQKENI. Trimming took 1 base from V and 2 from J, leaving 11 bases between them. The CDR3 extends over 16 amino acids. CDR3 DNA sequence: TGTGCCAGCTCACCACGCCAGGGTACCAACACCGGGGAGCTGTTTTTT. Translated, it gives CASSPRQGTNTGELFF.

This clone occurred once. The rearrangement joins TRBV7-3 to TRBJ1-5; tentative D call: TRBD1 (5 bases). Trimming took 0 bases from V and 11 from J, leaving 14 bases between them. This CDR3 region has 14 residues. Germline assignment: CDR1 SGHTA and CDR2 FQGTGA. The CDR3 DNA sequence: TGTGCCAGCAGCTTAACGGGTCCAGGGAAGGCCCAGCATTTT. Protein: CASSLTGPGKAQHF. Variable domain in full (rest from reference TRBV7-3 and TRBJ1-5): GAGVSQTPSNKVTEKGKYVELRCDPISGHTALYWYRQSLGQGPEFLIYFQGTGAADDSGLPNDRFFAVRPEGSVSTLKIQRTERGDSAVYLCASSLTGPGKAQHFGDGTRLSIL.

The chain carries TRBV5-6 and TRBJ2-7; TRBD2 matches at 13 bases. The length of the CDR3 is 15 residues. Germline trimming cut 4 bases from V and 3 bases from J; bases unmatched to any gene: 4. CDR1 SGHDT and CDR2 YYEEEE come from the germline V gene. The CDR3 here is CASSPGLAGSYEQYF. Here the CDR3 DNA reads TGTGCCAGCAGCCCGGGACTAGCGGGAAGCTACGAGCAGTACTTC. Full variable domain (remainder filled in from reference TRBV5-6 and TRBJ2-7): DAGVTQSPTHLIKTRGQQVTLRCSPKSGHDTVSWYQQALGQGPQFIFQYYEEEERQRGNFPDRFSGHQFPNYSSELNVNALLLGDSALYLCASSPGLAGSYEQYFGPGTRLTVT.

The chain couples TRBV11-2 to TRBJ1-5, with 7 positions matching TRBD1. CDR3 length: 16 amino acids. Germline CDR1 is SGHAT and CDR2 is FQNNGV. Trimming cost V 1 base and J 5 bases; bases outside gene matches: 8. The CDR3 spells CASSLGATGRDQPQHF. The CDR3 coding sequence is TGTGCCAGCAGCTTAGGGGCGACAGGGAGAGATCAGCCCCAGCATTTT.

V gene TRBV7-9 combines with J gene TRBJ2-7; unclear D gene. V lost 5 bases and J 3 bases, leaving 11 bases between the germline ends. This CDR3 is built from 13 residues. Germline V CDR1 and CDR2: SEHNR, FQNEAQ (reference sequence). CDR3 sequence reads: CASSTQNNYEQYF. As DNA, the CDR3 is TGTGCCAGCAGCACACAGAACAACTACGAGCAGTACTTC.

This clone was observed a handful of times. The rearrangement uses TRBV5-1 and TRBJ1-1, with D perhaps matching TRBD1 (6 bases). V lost 0 bases to trimming and J lost 4 bases, with 13 bases between them. In germline, CDR1 is SGHRS, CDR2 YFSETQ. The CDR3 loop spans 15 amino acids. The CDR3 region is CASSLVGGGATEAFF. The CDR3 DNA is TGCGCCAGCAGCTTGGTCGGTGGGGGGGCCACTGAAGCTTTCTTT. Using reference TRBV5-1 and TRBJ1-1 for the parts outside the CDR3, the full variable domain is KAGVTQTPRYLIKTRGQQVTLSCSPISGHRSVSWYQQTPGQGLQFLFEYFSETQRNKGNFPGRFSGRQFSNSRSEMNVSTLELGDSALYLCASSLVGGGATEAFFGQGTRLTVV.

The chain couples TRBV10-3 to TRBJ2-7; tentatively, D is TRBD2 (6 bases). The V gene's germline CDR1 is ENHRY and CDR2 SYGVKD. Trimming shortened V by 4 bases and J by 6 bases, and 19 bases separated the two germline ends. This CDR3 is 15 amino acids long. The DNA for the CDR3 is TGTGCCATCAGTGGGTCTGGCCTCGGAGGGTTCGAGCAGTACTTC. It codes for CAISGSGLGGFEQYF.

The gene calls are TRBV6-5 and TRBJ2-1; D gene ambiguous. The V gene's germline CDR1 is MNHEY and CDR2 SVGAGI. This CDR3 has 12 residues. Between the trimmed V and J ends, which lost 0 bases and 10 bases, there was a span of 7 bases. This CDR3 is CASSYSQAEQFF. The CDR3, as DNA: TGTGCCAGCAGTTACTCGCAGGCGGAGCAGTTCTTC.

This clone was counted a few times. CDR3 sequence reads: CASSPTLSPSGSYNEQFF. CDR3 DNA sequence: TGCGCCAGCAGCCCGACCTTGAGTCCTAGCGGGAGTTACAATGAGCAGTTCTTC. The chain carries TRBV5-1 and TRBJ2-1, with 10 bases matching TRBD2. CDR1 is SGHRS, CDR2 YFSETQ, per germline. V lost 4 bases to trimming and J lost 4 bases; unmatched junction nucleotides: 14. The CDR3 has 18 residues.